Presented here are 27 T cell receptor beta chains from one specimen sequenced in a study of CD8 T cells in ankylosing spondylitis. TCRdb re-called the 5' RACE reads through MiXCR, storing one row per CDR3 protein. The profile covers some 240,000 distinct CDR3 sequences, with roughly a quarter appearing a single time and 0.5% to 0.75% taken by the ten largest. The sample was blood, either unsorted or a sorted T cell fraction (not recorded which). These TCRs come from a male donor with ankylosing spondylitis or in good health (not recorded which).

The chain carries TRBV2 and TRBJ2-7; no reliable D call. This CDR3 has 12 residues. Germline V lookup: CDR1 SNHLY, CDR2 FYNNEI. V lost 2 bases and J lost 4, with 6 bases in between. The CDR3 region is CASSEIGYEQYF. In nucleotides, the CDR3 is TGTGCCAGCAGTGAAATAGGTTACGAGCAGTACTTC.

To note about this clonotype: A read error may produce the germline difference seen at one junction end. The chain links TRBV2 to TRBJ2-4, with 7 positions matching TRBD2. Germline loops: CDR1 SNHLY, CDR2 FYNNEI. This CDR3 has 18 amino acids. CDR3 nucleotide sequence: TGTGCCATCAGTTTGCCTCTTGGGAGCGGGGTCCCGTTAGCCATTCAGTACTTC. Amino acids: CAISLPLGSGVPLAIQYF.

The gene calls are TRBV20-1 and TRBJ2-5; D is ambiguous. Trimming cost V 6 bases and J 7 bases, with 12 bases left between them. This CDR3 is 11 amino acids long. Germline CDR1 DFQATT, CDR2 SNEGSKA (reference sequence). The CDR3: CSATQVVTQYF. In DNA form, the CDR3 reads TGCAGTGCAACCCAGGTGGTGACCCAGTACTTC.

This clonotype was detected ten times or more. The chain combines TRBV7-9 with TRBJ2-5, with D possibly being TRBD2 (6 bases). The V gene lost 5 bases and the J gene lost 2 bases, with 15 bases spanning the gap. Per the germline V gene, CDR1 is SEHNR and CDR2 is FQNEAQ (reference sequence). The CDR3 loop spans 15 amino acids. For the CDR3, the DNA is TGTGCCAGCAGCCCGCGGGGAAGGTTACAAGAGACCCAGTACTTC. Residues: CASSPRGRLQETQYF.

This clonotype has just a few counts. This chain connects TRBV11-2 to TRBJ2-3; D possibly uses TRBD1 or TRBD2 (5 bases each). There are 18 residues in the CDR3. Germline V gives CDR1 SGHAT, CDR2 FQNNGV. V was clipped by 5 bases and J by 0 bases, with 21 bases between them. The DNA for the CDR3 is TGTGCCAGCAGCCAAACCCCCCGGGACGCCCCTAGCACAGATACGCAGTATTTT. Protein: CASSQTPRDAPSTDTQYF.

This clonotype appeared many times. The chain employs TRBV9 and TRBJ2-2, with D uncertain. Germline V gene data show CDR1 as SGDLS and CDR2 as YYNGEE. V dropped 4 bases and J dropped 6 bases, with 10 bases sitting between them. The CDR3 runs 13 residues. The CDR3 loop is CASSIIQAGELFF. CDR3 coding DNA: TGTGCCAGCAGCATCATTCAGGCCGGGGAGCTGTTTTTT.

The chain joins TRBV5-1 to TRBJ2-3; D call uncertain. Trimming removed 7 bases at V and 2 bases at J, with 11 bases between. The CDR3 has 13 amino acids. In germline, CDR1 is SGHRS, CDR2 YFSETQ. CDR3 residues: CASRLQITDTQYF. The CDR3 DNA reads as TGCGCCAGCCGTTTACAAATCACAGATACGCAGTATTTT.

This clonotype has a handful of counts. This sequence joins TRBV20-1 and TRBJ2-3; TRBD2 agrees at 7 bases. The CDR3 has 14 residues. The V gene's germline CDR1 is DFQATT and CDR2 SNEGSKA (reference sequence). The CDR3 here is CSAGGGLGTDTQYF. In DNA, the CDR3 is TGCAGCGCTGGGGGGGGGTTGGGTACAGATACGCAGTATTTT.

This clonotype appeared many times. V gene TRBV11-2 combines with J gene TRBJ2-1; no reliable D call. Per the germline V gene, CDR1 is SGHAT and CDR2 is FQNNGV. This CDR3 has 13 residues. Trimming took 0 bases from V and 5 from J, leaving 5 bases between them. CDR3 protein: CASSLDWNNEQFF. CDR3 nucleotides: TGTGCCAGCAGCTTAGATTGGAACAATGAGCAGTTCTTC.

The rearrangement joins TRBV3-1 to TRBJ2-5; D not certain. V lost 8 bases, J lost 2 bases, and 18 bases lay in between. The germline V gene has CDR1 LGHDT and CDR2 YNNKEL (reference sequence). CDR3 size: 15 residues. CDR3 DNA: TGTGCCAGCTGCCCTTTATATGGCTTTCAAGAGACCCAGTACTTC. Translating it yields CASCPLYGFQETQYF.

A few counts support this clonotype. This chain joins TRBV6-1 and TRBJ1-1; 7 bases map to TRBD1. J gave up 6 bases and V 7 bases, and 8 bases lay outside the gene matches. The CDR3 runs to 13 residues. CDR1 is MNHNS and CDR2 is SASEGT in the germline V gene. CDR3 nucleotide sequence: TGTGCCAGCAAAACAGGTACAGGGGCTGAAGCTTTCTTT. Residues: CASKTGTGAEAFF.

The genes are TRBV23-1 and TRBJ1-5, with a possible D match to TRBD1 (6 bases). TRBV23-1 is an ORF, and what it does is uncertain. V was trimmed by 4 bases and J by 6 bases, leaving 25 bases between them. This CDR3 has 18 residues. The chain's CDR3 is CASSLRGCPEGPGQPQHF. The CDR3 region has the DNA TGCGCCAGCAGTCTAAGGGGGTGCCCCGAGGGTCCAGGTCAGCCCCAGCATTTT.

This clonotype was picked up many times. V gene TRBV20-1 combines with J gene TRBJ1-2, with D perhaps matching TRBD1 (6 bases). This CDR3 is 12 amino acids long. Germline assignment: CDR1 DFQATT and CDR2 SNEGSKA (reference sequence). V was trimmed by 5 bases and J by 5 bases, leaving 12 bases between them. CDR3 nucleotides: TGCAGTGCTCCGGACAGCAGATATGGCTACACCTTC. It yields the protein CSAPDSRYGYTF.

V usage is TRBV2 and J usage is TRBJ2-3, with D maybe TRBD1 (6 bases). V was shortened by 8 bases and J by 4 bases, with 16 bases between the two germline ends. This CDR3 has 14 amino acids. Per the germline V gene, CDR1 is SNHLY and CDR2 is FYNNEI. The CDR3 protein is CASELFRGSDTQYF. The CDR3, as DNA: TGTGCCAGCGAGCTTTTCAGGGGATCAGATACGCAGTATTTT.

This clonotype has more than one count but fewer than ten. This chain uses TRBV20-1 with TRBJ1-2, with D unresolved. Germline V gene data show CDR1 as DFQATT and CDR2 as SNEGSKA (reference sequence). The CDR3 runs to 13 residues. The V end was cut by 2 bases, the J end by 7 bases, with 14 bases between. The CDR3 sequence: CSARLSPRGGYTF. CDR3 nucleotide sequence: TGCAGTGCTAGATTGTCACCCCGGGGTGGCTACACCTTC.

The CDR3 DNA sequence: TGTGCCAGCAGCTTAGCGACGTGGGGGGGCCAGGAGACCCAGTACTTC. Its translation: CASSLATWGGQETQYF. V is TRBV7-2 and J is TRBJ2-5; maybe TRBD2 (7 bases). The CDR3 extends over 16 amino acids. Germline V CDR1 and CDR2: SGHTA, FQGNSA. Trimming removed 0 bases at V and 5 bases at J, with 16 bases between.

This clonotype has at least ten counts. The genes are TRBV5-1 and TRBJ1-5; 10 bases are shared with TRBD1. V lost 0 bases to trimming and J lost 6 bases; unmatched junction nucleotides: 3. CDR3 length: 15 residues. Germline V gene data show CDR1 as SGHRS and CDR2 as YFSETQ. The CDR3 reads CASSLGQGASQPQHF. In DNA, the CDR3 is TGCGCCAGCAGCTTGGGACAGGGGGCCAGTCAGCCCCAGCATTTT.

This clonotype was observed many times. This chain connects TRBV29-1 to TRBJ1-2; D is ambiguous. V dropped 6 bases and J dropped 1 base, with 15 bases sitting between them. CDR1 and CDR2 from the germline V gene are SQVTM and ANQGSEA. This CDR3 has 14 amino acids. The CDR3 DNA reads as TGCAGCGTGGGGAAATGGGGAAGTAACTATGGCTACACCTTC. As protein: CSVGKWGSNYGYTF.

This sequence joins TRBV2 and TRBJ1-6; TRBD1 is a possible D gene (6 bases). The germline CDR1 and CDR2 sequences are SNHLY and FYNNEI. This CDR3 is 13 amino acids long. Trimming left V 4 bases short and J 7 bases short, with 8 bases between. Here the CDR3 DNA reads TGTGCCAGCAGTGGACAGGACAATTCACCCCTCCACTTT. This encodes CASSGQDNSPLHF.

The V call is TRBV15, the J call TRBJ2-7; D tentatively fits TRBD1 or TRBD2 (6 bases each). The length of the CDR3 is 17 residues. Trimming removed 4 bases from V and 0 bases from J, with 19 bases in between. The germline gives CDR1 LNHNV, CDR2 YYDKDF (reference sequence). The CDR3 is CATSIRVGGYSSYEQYF. In nucleotides, the CDR3 is TGTGCCACCAGCATCAGGGTGGGGGGCTATAGCTCCTACGAGCAGTACTTC.

This clonotype showed up many times. J is TRBJ2-3 and V is TRBV29-1; D gene ambiguous. Trimming cost V 7 bases and J 4 bases, with 9 bases left between them. This CDR3 contains 11 residues. Germline CDR1 reads SQVTM; CDR2 reads ANQGSEA. CDR3 nucleotide sequence: TGCAGCGGGCTTCGGGCAGATACGCAGTATTTT. The encoded protein is CSGLRADTQYF.

This clonotype was picked up a small number of times. V gene TRBV7-9 combines with J gene TRBJ2-3, with D tentatively TRBD2 (6 bases). V lost 7 bases and J 0 bases, leaving 14 bases between the germline ends. This CDR3 contains 15 residues. The germline V gene encodes CDR1 SEHNR and CDR2 FQNEAQ (reference sequence). The DNA for the CDR3 is TGTGCCAGCACCTTGCGGGGATCTAGCACAGATACGCAGTATTTT. Translated, it gives CASTLRGSSTDTQYF.

The rearrangement joins TRBV6-5 to TRBJ1-5, with D possibly TRBD1 on 6 matching bases. V dropped 4 bases and J dropped 9 bases, with 19 bases sitting between them. There are 15 residues in the CDR3. Germline CDR1 is MNHEY and CDR2 is SVGAGI. CDR3 sequence (DNA): TGTGCCAGCAGTTCCCGACAGGCGGGGGATCGGCCCCAGCATTTT. Its translation: CASSSRQAGDRPQHF.

The rearrangement uses TRBV20-1 and TRBJ2-1; perhaps TRBD2 as D (5 bases). Germline V gives CDR1 DFQATT, CDR2 SNEGSKA (reference sequence). The CDR3 spans 16 residues. The V end was cut by 0 bases, the J end by 3 bases, with 15 bases between. The CDR3 DNA reads as TGCAGTGCTAGAGATTGGATAAGCGGATTCTACAATGAGCAGTTCTTC. Amino acids: CSARDWISGFYNEQFF.

The chain uses TRBV20-1 and TRBJ2-2; D might be TRBD2 (5 bases). The V gene's germline CDR1 is DFQATT and CDR2 SNEGSKA (reference sequence). The CDR3 has 12 residues. V gave up 3 bases and J gave up 6 bases, with 8 bases separating them. CDR3 DNA: TGCAGTGCTAGGGGAGCCGCCGGGGAGCTGTTTTTT. This codes for CSARGAAGELFF.

The rearrangement uses TRBV20-1 and TRBJ1-1, with no clear D. This CDR3 has 11 amino acids. Germline CDR1 DFQATT, CDR2 SNEGSKA (reference sequence). V gave up 6 bases and J gave up 4 bases, with 9 bases separating them. The CDR3 protein is CSAHQPTEAFF. CDR3 DNA: TGCAGTGCCCACCAGCCCACTGAAGCTTTCTTT.

The genes are TRBV7-9 and TRBJ2-1, with 12 bases matching TRBD2. CDR1 and CDR2 (germline): SEHNR, FQNEAQ (reference sequence). The CDR3 covers 16 residues. V was clipped by 5 bases and J by 4 bases; unmatched bases: 6. The CDR3 protein is CASSILLAGGYNEQFF. The CDR3 coding sequence is TGTGCCAGCAGCATACTGCTAGCGGGGGGGTACAATGAGCAGTTCTTC. Filled out from reference TRBV7-9 and TRBJ2-1, the complete variable domain reads DTGVSQNPRHKITKRGQNVTFRCDPISEHNRLYWYRQTLGQGPEFLTYFQNEAQLEKSRLLSDRFSAERPKGSFSTLEIQRTEQGDSAMYLCASSILLAGGYNEQFFGPGTRLTVL.